The 14 T cell receptor beta chains below come from one sample, sequenced in a study of blood T cells in healthy people across ages. Next came a second PCR, run for about 7 to 12 cycles, which used a sample-barcoded 5' primer along with a J-beta primer mix. One entry per CDR3 protein, called by TCRdb with MiXCR from the 5' RACE reads. The data contain roughly 830,000 distinct CDR3 sequences, approximately 59% of them singletons. Material: blood. The origin of the receptors is a young man in good health.

The chain has TRBV6-4 and TRBJ1-2; maybe TRBD1 (5 bases). Germline CDR1 reads MRHNA; CDR2 reads SNTAGT. The V gene lost 0 bases and the J gene lost 4 bases, with 9 bases spanning the gap. The CDR3 loop spans 14 amino acids. CDR3 DNA: TGTGCCAGCAGTGACTCGCCCGGGGCCTATGGCTACACCTTC. Residues: CASSDSPGAYGYTF.

This chain links TRBV29-1 with TRBJ1-2, with D tentatively TRBD1 (5 bases). Germline CDR1 and CDR2: SQVTM and ANQGSEA. The CDR3 totals 12 residues. Trimming stripped 1 base from V and 8 bases from J, with 11 bases between. The CDR3 is CSVEGARVGYTF. The CDR3 nucleotides read TGCAGCGTTGAAGGAGCCAGGGTAGGCTACACCTTC.

As regards this clonotype: The junction does not match germline at one end; this may be a read error. CDR3: CASSWSISEETRYF. The CDR3 bases are TGTGCCAGCAGCTGGAGTATCTCCGAGGAGACCCGGTACTTC. The rearrangement joins TRBV5-6 to TRBJ2-5, with D unresolved. This CDR3 has 14 residues. Germline assignment: CDR1 SGHDT and CDR2 YYEEEE.

The gene calls are TRBV7-6 and TRBJ2-7; perhaps D is TRBD1 or TRBD2 (5 bases each). V was shortened by 1 base and J by 0 bases, with 13 bases between the two germline ends. In germline, CDR1 is SGHVS, CDR2 FNYEAQ. CDR3 size: 16 residues. The chain's CDR3 is CASSLVEGSSSYEQYF. CDR3 sequence (DNA): TGTGCCAGCAGCTTAGTTGAGGGGTCAAGCTCCTACGAGCAGTACTTC.

The rearrangement uses TRBV7-2 and TRBJ2-1; D is ambiguous. Germline assignment: CDR1 SGHTA and CDR2 FQGNSA. This CDR3 region has 15 residues. V was cut by 7 bases and J by 0 bases, with 13 bases left in between. The DNA for the CDR3 is TGTGCCAGCACCCAGACATTTCCCTCCTACAATGAGCAGTTCTTC. The encoded protein is CASTQTFPSYNEQFF. Together with reference TRBV7-2 and TRBJ2-1, the CDR3 gives the full variable domain: GAGVSQSPSNKVTEKGKDVELRCDPISGHTALYWYRQSLGQGLEFLIYFQGNSAPDKSGLPSDRFSAERTGGSVSTLTIQRTQQEDSAVYLCASTQTFPSYNEQFFGPGTRLTVL.

This chain joins TRBV9 and TRBJ1-1, with a possible D match to TRBD1 (6 bases). V was cut by 0 bases and J by 4 bases, with 13 bases left in between. Germline-derived CDR1 and CDR2 are SGDLS and YYNGEE. The length of the CDR3 is 15 residues. CDR3 protein: CASSVEVQGSTEAFF. Here the CDR3 DNA reads TGTGCCAGCAGCGTAGAGGTACAGGGATCCACTGAAGCTTTCTTT.

The chain uses TRBV14 and TRBJ2-1; no reliable D call. Germline V gene data show CDR1 as SGHDN and CDR2 as FVKESK. CDR3 size: 12 residues. V lost 2 bases and J lost 8, with 7 bases in between. CDR3 loop: CASSQIPHEQFF. DNA of the CDR3: TGTGCCAGCAGCCAAATACCCCATGAGCAGTTCTTC.

V is TRBV7-9 and J is TRBJ1-4; D call uncertain. V gave up 10 bases and J gave up 4 bases, with 13 bases separating them. The CDR3 covers 13 residues. Germline V CDR1 and CDR2: SEHNR, FQNEAQ (reference sequence). CDR3 coding DNA: TGTGCCACAAACGACGTGGATAATGAAAAACTGTTTTTT. Its protein is CATNDVDNEKLFF.

This chain uses TRBV6-2 or TRBV6-3 with TRBJ2-1; tentative D call: TRBD1 (5 bases). Germline CDR1 is MNHEY and CDR2 is SVGEGT. Trimming took 4 bases from V and 9 from J, leaving 7 bases between them. This CDR3 comprises 11 residues. The CDR3 region is CASSFRAEQFF. Written as DNA, the CDR3 is TGTGCCAGCAGTTTCAGGGCTGAGCAGTTCTTC.

The rearrangement uses TRBV20-1 and TRBJ1-2; no reliable D call. In germline, CDR1 is DFQATT, CDR2 SNEGSKA (reference sequence). This CDR3 is 11 amino acids long. V dropped 8 bases and J dropped 0 bases, with 7 bases sitting between them. The CDR3 reads CSLRPNYGYTF. The CDR3 nucleotides read TGCAGTCTCAGGCCTAACTATGGCTACACCTTC.

This clonotype was picked up one time. The genes are TRBV5-1 and TRBJ2-3, with 8 bases identical to TRBD1. Per germline, CDR1 SGHRS and CDR2 YFSETQ. This CDR3 region has 14 residues. V was pared by 4 bases and J by 6 bases, with 7 bases of the junction left unmatched. CDR3 nucleotide sequence: TGCGCCAGCAGCGCGGGACAGGTGAGGGATACGCAGTATTTT. Translated, it gives CASSAGQVRDTQYF.

This clonotype was picked up a small number of times. The gene calls are TRBV5-6 and TRBJ2-3; D is ambiguous. The CDR3 extends over 14 amino acids. From germline, CDR1 is SGHDT and CDR2 YYEEEE. Trimming took 4 bases from V and 4 from J, leaving 13 bases between them. The CDR3 loop reads CASSLPTGPDTQYF. CDR3 bases: TGTGCCAGCAGCCTACCGACCGGGCCAGATACGCAGTATTTT.

This clonotype was seen a few times. This chain joins TRBV4-2 and TRBJ2-7, with D unresolved. Per the germline V gene, CDR1 is LGHNA and CDR2 is YNFKEQ. The germline V and J ends were trimmed by 0 bases and 3 bases, with 9 bases remaining between them. This CDR3 is built from 14 residues. The CDR3 loop reads CASSQDLSVYEQYF. In DNA form, the CDR3 reads TGTGCCAGCAGCCAAGATCTTTCAGTCTACGAGCAGTACTTC.

A single count supports this clonotype. V gene TRBV6-5 combines with J gene TRBJ1-1, with D possibly matching TRBD1 (5 bases). The germline gives CDR1 MNHEY, CDR2 SVGAGI. Trimming removed 4 bases from V and 4 bases from J, with 13 bases in between. This CDR3 is 14 amino acids long. The CDR3 DNA is TGTGCCAGCAGTTCTGACGGAAGGGGCACTGAAGCTTTCTTT. Its protein is CASSSDGRGTEAFF.